The present T cell receptor beta chain was sequenced within a study of T cell responses to AZD1222 COVID-19 vaccine. This CDR3 region has 11 residues. V was trimmed by 0 bases and J by 6 bases, leaving 5 bases between them. The germline gives CDR1 GTSNPN, CDR2 SVGIG (reference sequence). Concerning this clone: The antigen remains unidentified.

Findings and caveats of the study: Donors, mostly white British, included more females; clonal diversity was possibly underestimated. CD4 TCRs covered the whole spike, strongest at regions 160-218 and 743-854.

The protocol was immunoSEQ multiplex PCR, while the TCRdb copy is restricted to in-frame clones and leaves out a portion. The table has 80,000 or so clones, around four fifths seen once. The gene calls are TRBV30 and TRBJ1-2, with D hard to call. This material consisted of peripheral blood, taken on day 0 of AZD1222 vaccination. The sequence came from an adult in good health. CDR3 sequence (DNA): TGTGCCTGGAGTGTACTGAATGGCTACACCTTC. Amino acid sequence: CAWSVLNGYTF.